What follows is one T cell receptor (beta chain) and its context. Antigen specificity is unknown. The data derive from a study of persistence of HIV-infected CD4 T cells. Cells were stimulated with overlapping HIV-1 Gag 15-mer peptides. Sorting selected CD4+ T cells upregulating both CD40 ligand and CD69. The libraries were made with immunoSEQ version 4 in survey mode. TCRdb's copy holds only in-frame clones and misses some; the assay was immunoSEQ multiplex PCR. The sample holds about 13,000 clones; around 66% are singletons and the top ten take 6.9%. This TCR was recovered from an adult man with HIV who was CMV-seropositive. Sequenced here: CD4+ T cells sorted from PBMCs after roughly 17-hour stimulation, sampled from a patient who received antiretroviral therapy.

The DNA for the CDR3 is TGTGCCAGCAAGAGTGGCAGGATCTCCTACGAGCAGTACTTC. This sequence encodes CASKSGRISYEQYF. The V gene is TRBV2, the J gene TRBJ2-7; D not certain. The CDR3 extends over 14 amino acids. The V end was cut by 7 bases, the J end by 0 bases, with 13 bases between. Germline CDR1 is SNHLY and CDR2 is FYNNEI.